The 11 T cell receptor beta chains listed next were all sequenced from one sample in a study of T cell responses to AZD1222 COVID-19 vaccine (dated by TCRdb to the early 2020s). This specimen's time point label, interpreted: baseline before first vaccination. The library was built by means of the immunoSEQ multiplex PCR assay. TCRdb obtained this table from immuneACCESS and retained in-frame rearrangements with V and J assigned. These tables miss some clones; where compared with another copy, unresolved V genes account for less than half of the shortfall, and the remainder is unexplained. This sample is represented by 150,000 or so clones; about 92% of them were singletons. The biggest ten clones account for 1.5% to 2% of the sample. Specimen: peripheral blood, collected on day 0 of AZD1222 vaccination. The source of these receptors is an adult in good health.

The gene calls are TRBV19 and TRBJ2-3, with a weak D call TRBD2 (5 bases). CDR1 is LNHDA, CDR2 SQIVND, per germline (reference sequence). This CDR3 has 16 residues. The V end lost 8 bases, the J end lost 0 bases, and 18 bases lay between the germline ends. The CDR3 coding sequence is TGTGCCAGTGGAGGATGGGGAAGCGGTAGCACAGATACGCAGTATTTT. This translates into CASGGWGSGSTDTQYF.

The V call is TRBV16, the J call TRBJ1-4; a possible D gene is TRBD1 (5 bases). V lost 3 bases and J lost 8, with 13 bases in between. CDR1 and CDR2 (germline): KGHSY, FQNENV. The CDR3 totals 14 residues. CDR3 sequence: CASSHLGLGEKLFF. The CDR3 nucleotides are TGTGCCAGCAGCCATTTGGGGCTCGGGGAAAAACTGTTTTTT.

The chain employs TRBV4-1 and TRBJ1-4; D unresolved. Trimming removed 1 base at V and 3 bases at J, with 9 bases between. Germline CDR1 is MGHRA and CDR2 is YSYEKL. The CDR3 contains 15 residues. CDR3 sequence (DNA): TGCGCCAGCAGCCAAGCGGAGCTCTCTAATGAAAAACTGTTTTTT. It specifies CASSQAELSNEKLFF.

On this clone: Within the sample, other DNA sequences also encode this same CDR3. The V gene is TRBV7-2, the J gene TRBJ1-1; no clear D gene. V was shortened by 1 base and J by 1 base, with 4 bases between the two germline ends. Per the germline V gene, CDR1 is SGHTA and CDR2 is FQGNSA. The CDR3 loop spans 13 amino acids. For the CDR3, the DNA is TGTGCCAGCAGCTTAGGACAGAACACTGAAGCTTTCTTT. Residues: CASSLGQNTEAFF.

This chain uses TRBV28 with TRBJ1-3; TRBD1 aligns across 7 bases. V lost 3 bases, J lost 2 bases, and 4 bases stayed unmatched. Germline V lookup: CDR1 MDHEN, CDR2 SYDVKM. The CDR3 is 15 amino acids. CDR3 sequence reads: CASSLPTGTGNTIYF. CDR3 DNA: TGTGCCAGCAGTTTGCCGACAGGGACTGGAAACACCATATATTTT. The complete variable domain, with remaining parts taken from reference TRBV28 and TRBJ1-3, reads DVKVTQSSRYLVKRTGEKVFLECVQDMDHENMFWYRQDPGLGLRLIYFSYDVKMKEKGDIPEGYSVSREKKERFSLILESASTNQTSMYLCASSLPTGTGNTIYFGEGSWLTVV.

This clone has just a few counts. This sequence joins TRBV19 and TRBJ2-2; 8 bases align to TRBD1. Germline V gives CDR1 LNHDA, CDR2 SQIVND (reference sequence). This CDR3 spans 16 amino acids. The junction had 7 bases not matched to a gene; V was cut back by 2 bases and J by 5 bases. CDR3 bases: TGTGCCAGTAGTATACGGGGCAGGGGGCGAACCGGGGAGCTGTTTTTT. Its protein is CASSIRGRGRTGELFF.

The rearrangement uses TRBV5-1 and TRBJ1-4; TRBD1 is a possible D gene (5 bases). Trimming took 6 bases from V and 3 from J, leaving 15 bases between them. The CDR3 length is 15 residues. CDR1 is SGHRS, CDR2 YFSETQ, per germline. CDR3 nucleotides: TGCGCCAGCACCCCGTCGGGGGTTGCTAATGAAAAACTGTTTTTT. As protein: CASTPSGVANEKLFF.

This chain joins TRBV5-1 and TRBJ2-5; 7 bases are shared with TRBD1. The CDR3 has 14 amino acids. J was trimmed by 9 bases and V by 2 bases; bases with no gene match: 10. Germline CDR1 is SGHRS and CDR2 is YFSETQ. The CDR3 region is CASSFRQVRGSQYF. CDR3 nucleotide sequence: TGCGCCAGCAGCTTCCGACAGGTCAGGGGGTCCCAGTACTTC.

The chain's CDR3 is CASSREPPDKREKLFF. The CDR3 DNA reads as TGCGCCAGCAGCCGAGAACCCCCGGATAAGAGGGAAAAACTGTTTTTT. The chain combines TRBV4-3 with TRBJ1-4; D remains ambiguous. Germline V gives CDR1 LGHNA, CDR2 YSLEER. The CDR3 consists of 16 residues. V lost 4 bases to trimming and J lost 8 bases, with 20 bases between them.

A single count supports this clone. The CDR3 sequence is CASSTLAGVSYEQYF. CDR3 sequence (DNA): TGTGCCAGCAGTACCCTAGCGGGGGTGTCCTACGAGCAGTACTTC. The chain recombines TRBV6-5 with TRBJ2-7, with TRBD2 matching over 10 bases. Germline CDR1 is MNHEY and CDR2 is SVGAGI. After removal of 5 bases from V and 1 base from J, the junction contained 5 bases not matched to a gene. The CDR3 contains 15 residues.

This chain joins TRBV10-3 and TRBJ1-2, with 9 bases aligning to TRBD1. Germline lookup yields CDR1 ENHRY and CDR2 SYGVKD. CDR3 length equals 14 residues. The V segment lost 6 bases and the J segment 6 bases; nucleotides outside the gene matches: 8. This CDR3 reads CAIRDSQGAHGYTF. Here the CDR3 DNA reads TGTGCCATCAGGGACTCACAGGGGGCGCATGGCTACACCTTC.